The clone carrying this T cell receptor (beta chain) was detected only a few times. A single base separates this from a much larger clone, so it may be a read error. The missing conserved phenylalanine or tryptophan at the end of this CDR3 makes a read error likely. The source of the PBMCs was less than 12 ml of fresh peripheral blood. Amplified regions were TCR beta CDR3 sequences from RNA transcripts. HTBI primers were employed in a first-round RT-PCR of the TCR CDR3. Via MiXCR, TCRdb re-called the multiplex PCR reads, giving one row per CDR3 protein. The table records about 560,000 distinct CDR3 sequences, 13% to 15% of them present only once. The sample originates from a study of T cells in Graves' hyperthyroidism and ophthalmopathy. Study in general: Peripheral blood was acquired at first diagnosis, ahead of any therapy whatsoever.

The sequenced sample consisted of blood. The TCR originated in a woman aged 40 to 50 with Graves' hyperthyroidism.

The CDR3 DNA reads as TGTGCCAGCAGCACCACAGGGGGCTCCTACGAGCAGTACCTC. Its translation is CASSTTGGSYEQYL. J is TRBJ2-7 and V is TRBV12-3 or TRBV12-4, with 8 bases identical to TRBD1. V lost 6 bases, J lost 0 bases, and 4 bases stayed unmatched. The CDR3 runs 14 residues.